This T cell receptor beta chain was sequenced during a study of T cell clones after liver transplantation. Study-wide background: Subjects received no induction therapy and standard immunosuppression until randomization at 12-24 months post-transplant. At least one year of complete immunosuppression withdrawal without enzymes over twice normal defined tolerance.

Clones were sequenced by immunoSEQ multiplex PCR, and TCRdb holds only the in-frame ones, with some missing. Among roughly 97,000 clones listed, 82% were seen once. With respect to this clone: Its antigen is currently unknown.

Per the germline V gene, CDR1 is MNHEY and CDR2 is SMNVEV (reference sequence). V lost 2 bases and J 1 base, leaving 5 bases between the germline ends. The CDR3 consists of 13 residues. Whole-study results and caveats: In a couple of subjects, few donor cells limited the measurable donor-reactive repertoire.

The clonotype was recovered from a human donor who received a liver transplant. Source: CD4+ T cells from blood, taken before liver transplant. V is TRBV27 and J is TRBJ1-1; D is ambiguous. The CDR3 protein is CASSLRENTEAFF. DNA for the CDR3: TGTGCCAGCAGTTTAAGGGAGAACACTGAAGCTTTCTTT.